These 18 T cell receptor beta chains originate from one sample sequenced in a study of blood T cells in healthy people across ages. Using a J-beta primer mix together with a sample-barcoded 5' primer, a second PCR was run for roughly 6 to 11 cycles. TCRdb re-called the 5' RACE reads through MiXCR, storing one row per CDR3 protein. Among roughly 900,000 distinct CDR3 sequences listed, more than 25% were seen once. Sequenced sample: blood. These receptors originate from a woman of 80 years or more in good health.

This clonotype was recorded many times. The chain couples TRBV12-3 or TRBV12-4 to TRBJ1-2; the match to TRBD1 covers 7 bases. The CDR3 totals 13 residues. V gave up 3 bases and J gave up 3 bases; unmatched junction bases: 1. This CDR3 reads CASSFQGDYGYTF. For the CDR3, the DNA is TGTGCCAGCAGTTTTCAGGGGGACTATGGCTACACCTTC.

The chain carries TRBV20-1 and TRBJ2-1; 11 bases are shared with TRBD1. In germline, CDR1 is DFQATT, CDR2 SNEGSKA (reference sequence). The CDR3 covers 13 residues. J was trimmed by 8 bases and V by 6 bases; bases with no gene match: 6. CDR3 protein: CSAWDRGNDEQFF. As DNA, the CDR3 is TGCAGTGCGTGGGACAGGGGGAACGATGAGCAGTTCTTC.

This clonotype was counted at least ten times. V is TRBV11-2 and J is TRBJ2-3, with 7 nucleotides matching TRBD2. This CDR3 has 16 amino acids. CDR1 and CDR2 (germline): SGHAT, FQNNGV. Trimming removed 1 base from V and 1 base from J; junction bases left unmatched: 5. Here the CDR3 DNA reads TGTGCCAGCAGCTTAGTTGTGGGGGGGGGCACAGATACGCAGTATTTT. This codes for CASSLVVGGGTDTQYF.

The chain has TRBV11-3 and TRBJ2-5; D gene ambiguous. Between the trimmed V and J ends, which lost 5 bases and 5 bases, there was a span of 12 bases. The CDR3 covers 13 residues. CDR1 is SGHNT, CDR2 YENEEA, per germline. CDR3 region: CASSPTLAETQYF. In nucleotides, the CDR3 is TGTGCCAGCAGCCCTACCTTGGCGGAGACCCAGTACTTC.

The sample holds many counts of this clonotype. The chain carries TRBV20-1 and TRBJ2-7, with 8 bases fitting TRBD2. The J segment lost 1 base and the V segment lost 3 bases, leaving 11 bases of the junction unmatched. The CDR3 runs 16 residues. Germline V gives CDR1 DFQATT, CDR2 SNEGSKA (reference sequence). The CDR3 DNA reads TGCAGTGCTAGCCTCCGGGGGGGGCAGGAATCCTACGAGCAGTACTTC. Its translation is CSASLRGGQESYEQYF.

This clonotype was found many times. The chain recombines TRBV20-1 with TRBJ2-1; D remains unclear. There are 16 residues in the CDR3. CDR1 and CDR2 from the germline V gene are DFQATT and SNEGSKA (reference sequence). Trimming left V 2 bases short and J 0 bases short, with 14 bases between. CDR3 amino acids: CSARSETGGSYNEQFF. The CDR3 DNA reads as TGCAGTGCTAGATCGGAGACTGGCGGCTCCTACAATGAGCAGTTCTTC.

This clonotype turned up a few times. One base away lies a much larger clone, so this may be a sequencing read error. The chain is built from TRBV3-1 and TRBJ2-7; D ambiguous. Germline V gene sequence: CDR1 LGHDT, CDR2 YNNKEL (reference sequence). Between the trimmed V and J ends, which lost 2 bases and 9 bases, there was a span of 14 bases. This CDR3 comprises 13 residues. CDR3 sequence (DNA): TGTGCCAGCAGCCAAAATGACCGCGCATGGCAGTACTTC. It specifies CASSQNDRAWQYF.

This clonotype was recorded many times. The chain joins TRBV9 to TRBJ2-5; possibly TRBD2 for D (6 bases). The closer fit of TRBJ2-3 to the DNA end suggests the J call may be wrong. This CDR3 region has 13 residues. Germline CDR1 is SGDLS and CDR2 is YYNGEE. CDR3 sequence reads: CASSLRLGETQYF. CDR3 DNA sequence: TGTGCCAGCAGCCTCCGACTAGGGGAAACGCAGTATTTT.

The chain employs TRBV5-1 and TRBJ1-1; D uncertain. The CDR3 runs to 14 residues. The V gene lost 4 bases and the J gene lost 1 base, with 11 bases spanning the gap. CDR1 and CDR2 (germline): SGHRS, YFSETQ. CDR3 bases: TGCGCCAGCAGCCCGACTTTGGGGAACACTGAAGCTTTCTTT. Encoded protein: CASSPTLGNTEAFF.

This clonotype was recorded at least ten times. The chain links TRBV6-5 to TRBJ2-3; 9 bases map to TRBD2. CDR3 length: 15 residues. The germline CDR1 and CDR2 sequences are MNHEY and SVGAGI. V trimming: 2 bases; J trimming: 6 bases; junction bases outside the gene matches: 6. In nucleotides, the CDR3 is TGTGCCAGCAGTTACGGCGGGGGGGCAGGGGATACGCAGTATTTT. This gives the protein CASSYGGGAGDTQYF.

In this sample, this clonotype turned up many times. V is TRBV24-1 and J is TRBJ2-3; D is perhaps TRBD1 (6 bases). The germline gives CDR1 KGHDR, CDR2 SFDVKD. V lost 3 bases and J lost 6, with 12 bases in between. The CDR3 is 14 amino acids. CDR3 sequence: CATSDPGHSDTQYF. CDR3 DNA sequence: TGTGCCACCAGTGATCCGGGACATTCCGATACGCAGTATTTT.

V gene TRBV20-1 combines with J gene TRBJ2-1; 15 bases are shared with TRBD2. Germline loops: CDR1 DFQATT, CDR2 SNEGSKA (reference sequence). There are 15 residues in the CDR3. V lost 6 bases to trimming and J lost 7 bases; unmatched junction nucleotides: 7. The CDR3 DNA follows: TGCAGTGCCTTAAAGGGGACTAGCGGGGGGAATGAGCAGTTCTTC. The encoded protein is CSALKGTSGGNEQFF.

This clonotype showed up many times. The chain couples TRBV20-1 to TRBJ2-7, with 7 bases aligning to TRBD2. This CDR3 is 13 amino acids long. The germline gives CDR1 DFQATT, CDR2 SNEGSKA (reference sequence). Unmatched junction bases numbered 7, after V lost 4 bases and J lost 4 bases. CDR3 in DNA: TGCAGTGCTATATCTAGCGGCCCTTACGAGCAGTACTTC. This gives the protein CSAISSGPYEQYF.

Concerning this clonotype: Being one base from a much bigger clone, this may be a read error. The V and J genes are TRBV28 and TRBJ2-7; 9 bases match TRBD1. This CDR3 spans 15 amino acids. Germline V gene sequence: CDR1 MDHEN, CDR2 SYDVKM. The CDR3 DNA sequence: TGTGCCAGCAGGGCCGGGACAGGGTCGTCCTACGAGCAGTGCTTC. It specifies CASRAGTGSSYEQCF.

There are many counts of this clonotype. The rearrangement uses TRBV28 and TRBJ1-2; no definite D call. Germline V gene lookup returns CDR1 MDHEN and CDR2 SYDVKM. V dropped 6 bases and J dropped 4 bases, with 9 bases sitting between them. This CDR3 is 12 amino acids long. The CDR3 nucleotides read TGTGCCAGCAGCGTGGAGCCCTATGGCTACACCTTC. Residues: CASSVEPYGYTF.

In the case of this clonotype: One end of the junction fails to match germline, which may point to a read error. The chain combines TRBV2 with TRBJ2-3; the D gene is possibly TRBD2 (7 bases). The CDR3 runs to 17 residues. CDR1 and CDR2 (germline): SNHLY, FYNNEI. In nucleotides, the CDR3 is TGTGCCAGCAATGAAGCGGGGACATCGTATCGCACAGATACGCAGTATTTT. Its protein is CASNEAGTSYRTDTQYF. The whole variable domain, filled in from reference TRBV2 and TRBJ2-3, reads EPEVTQTPSHQVTQMGQEVILRCVPISNHLYFYWYRQILGQKVEFLVSFYNNEISEKSEIFDDQFSVERPDGSNFTLKIRSTKLEDSAMYFCASNEAGTSYRTDTQYFGPGTRLTVL.

Turning to this clonotype: A clone one base away is much larger, so this may be a read error. The gene calls are TRBV10-2 and TRBJ1-2, with 9 bases identical to TRBD1. Germline CDR1 is WSHSY and CDR2 is SAAADI. The CDR3 totals 16 residues. V lost 5 bases to trimming and J lost 7 bases; unmatched junction nucleotides: 14. The CDR3 sequence: CASSNPGTGRRSGYTF. DNA for the CDR3: TGCGCCAGCAGTAACCCCGGGACAGGGAGGCGGAGTGGCTACACCTTC.

The chain has TRBV18 and TRBJ2-1; D ambiguous. The last part of the DNA fits TRBJ2-7 better; the J call may be wrong. CDR1 is KGHSH and CDR2 is LQKENI in the germline V gene. The CDR3 contains 14 residues. The CDR3, as DNA: TGTGCCAGCTCATTTGCAAGCTCCTACAATGAGCAGTACTTC. Translated, it gives CASSFASSYNEQYF.